A single sample gave rise to the 18 T cell receptor beta chains below, sequenced in a study of cytotoxic CD8 clonotypes in ibrutinib-treated CLL. Here immunoSEQ multiplex PCR was the method, and the copy in TCRdb shows in-frame clones only, minus some. The profile shows 120,000 to 150,000 clones, roughly 80% of them singletons. The material was PBMCs, obtained after 12 months of ibrutinib treatment. The receptors were sampled from a human donor with chronic lymphocytic leukemia.

The chain employs TRBV18 and TRBJ2-2; D gene ambiguous. The CDR3 extends over 15 amino acids. The V end was cut by 0 bases, the J end by 3 bases, with 8 bases between. The germline CDR1 and CDR2 sequences are KGHSH and LQKENI. CDR3 sequence: CASSPPQSHTGELFF. The CDR3 coding sequence is TGTGCCAGCTCACCACCGCAGTCGCACACCGGGGAGCTGTTTTTT.

The rearrangement uses TRBV11-2 and TRBJ2-3; 9 bases agree with TRBD2. CDR1 and CDR2 from the germline V gene are SGHAT and FQNNGV. The CDR3 has 16 amino acids. Losses at the gene ends were 4 bases for V and 0 bases for J; bases not matched to a gene: 5. CDR3 in DNA: TGTGCCAGCAGCTCCTTAGCGGGAGCTAGCACAGATACGCAGTATTTT. Translated, it gives CASSSLAGASTDTQYF.

This clone has a handful of counts. V and J are TRBV18 and TRBJ2-1; the D gene is possibly TRBD2 (6 bases). The CDR3 extends over 16 amino acids. V lost 5 bases to trimming and J lost 4 bases, with 18 bases between them. The V gene's germline CDR1 is KGHSH and CDR2 LQKENI. CDR3 nucleotides: TGTGCCAGCTCAGGAGGGACCCGACTCAGGTACAATGAGCAGTTCTTC. It is translated as CASSGGTRLRYNEQFF.

The count of this clone is one. The rearrangement joins TRBV7-9 to TRBJ2-5; 8 bases agree with TRBD1. This CDR3 is 15 amino acids long. Trimming at V came to 0 bases and at J to 4 bases, leaving 4 bases not matched to a gene. Per germline, CDR1 SEHNR and CDR2 FQNEAQ (reference sequence). The CDR3: CASSLAKTGAETQYF. The CDR3 DNA follows: TGTGCCAGCAGCTTAGCCAAGACAGGGGCAGAGACCCAGTACTTC.

V usage is TRBV5-6 and J usage is TRBJ2-3; D gene uncertain. Germline loops: CDR1 SGHDT, CDR2 YYEEEE. The ends were cut back, 0 bases at V and 5 bases at J, with 13 bases in the middle. This CDR3 comprises 15 residues. CDR3 in amino acids: CASSLVWSIQDTQYF. The CDR3 DNA sequence: TGTGCCAGCAGCTTGGTTTGGAGTATTCAAGATACGCAGTATTTT.

The chain combines TRBV9 with TRBJ2-2, with D tentatively TRBD2 (5 bases). This CDR3 region has 15 residues. The germline V gene has CDR1 SGDLS and CDR2 YYNGEE. The V gene lost 0 bases and the J gene lost 3 bases, with 9 bases spanning the gap. The CDR3 DNA is TGTGCCAGCAGCGTAGCTTGGCGGGACACCGGGGAGCTGTTTTTT. Amino acid sequence: CASSVAWRDTGELFF.

This rearrangement joins TRBV10-2 to TRBJ1-4, with TRBD1 matching over 7 bases. In germline, CDR1 is WSHSY, CDR2 SAAADI. This CDR3 contains 13 residues. The ends lost 7 bases at V and 8 bases at J; junction bases unmatched: 7. The CDR3 spells CASMTGSVEKLFF. In DNA form, the CDR3 reads TGCGCCAGCATGACAGGGTCGGTGGAAAAACTGTTTTTT.

This clone was seen only once. The chain uses TRBV30 and TRBJ1-5; D call uncertain. Germline loops: CDR1 GTSNPN, CDR2 SVGIG (reference sequence). V dropped 1 base and J dropped 0 bases, with 4 bases sitting between them. This CDR3 has 13 amino acids. The CDR3 sequence is CAWSANSNQPQHF. The CDR3 nucleotides read TGTGCCTGGAGTGCGAATAGCAATCAGCCCCAGCATTTT.

The gene calls are TRBV2 and TRBJ1-3, with D maybe TRBD1 (5 bases). This CDR3 comprises 20 residues. Germline values: CDR1 SNHLY, CDR2 FYNNEI. V was clipped by 7 bases and J by 0 bases, with 28 bases between them. In DNA form, the CDR3 reads TGTGCCAGCAACGGCCCTCCCCGGACATATGATATGAACTCTGGAAACACCATATATTTT. It translates to CASNGPPRTYDMNSGNTIYF.

The CDR3 coding sequence is TGTGCCAGCCCGGACAGGGCGGGCCAGCCCCAGCATTTT. Translating gives CASPDRAGQPQHF. The genes are TRBV21-1 and TRBJ1-5; the DNA was not compared with TRBD1, the D call given in the table. TRBV21-1 is annotated as a pseudogene. CDR3 length: 13 amino acids.

The rearrangement joins TRBV30 to TRBJ1-1; maybe TRBD1 (5 bases). Germline V gene sequence: CDR1 GTSNPN, CDR2 SVGIG (reference sequence). This CDR3 is built from 11 residues. Trimming took 2 bases from V and 10 from J, leaving 11 bases between them. This chain's CDR3 is CAWSLRGVAFF. In DNA form, the CDR3 reads TGTGCCTGGAGTTTAAGAGGGGTAGCTTTCTTT.

This chain's CDR3 is CASYERGGYEQYF. The CDR3 DNA reads as TGTGCCAGCTATGAAAGGGGCGGATACGAGCAGTACTTC. The V gene is TRBV6-1, the J gene TRBJ2-7, with D possibly matching TRBD1 (5 bases). CDR1 is MNHNS, CDR2 SASEGT, per germline. This CDR3 has 13 residues. V gave up 8 bases and J gave up 4 bases, with 15 bases separating them.

The chain links TRBV5-6 to TRBJ1-2, with D tentatively TRBD1 (6 bases). The CDR3 has 15 amino acids. V lost 4 bases to trimming and J lost 7 bases, with 20 bases between them. Germline V gene lookup returns CDR1 SGHDT and CDR2 YYEEEE. The CDR3 spells CASSTTRGDFGGYTF. In DNA, the CDR3 is TGTGCCAGCAGCACAACAAGGGGGGATTTCGGTGGCTACACCTTC.

V gene TRBV5-5 combines with J gene TRBJ1-5; D gene unclear. Germline loops: CDR1 SGHKS, CDR2 YYEKEE (reference sequence). This CDR3 is 12 amino acids long. V lost 0 bases and J 7 bases, leaving 5 bases between the germline ends. Here the CDR3 reads CASSLAGQPQHF. The CDR3, as DNA: TGTGCCAGCAGCTTGGCGGGCCAGCCCCAGCATTTT.

J is TRBJ1-2 and V is TRBV4-1; 8 bases match TRBD1. J was trimmed by 4 bases and V by 1 base; bases with no gene match: 5. Germline loops: CDR1 MGHRA, CDR2 YSYEKL. The CDR3 spans 15 residues. The CDR3 is CASSQVSGGGYGYTF. CDR3 nucleotides: TGCGCCAGCAGCCAAGTGTCAGGGGGCGGCTATGGCTACACCTTC.

The chain recombines TRBV27 with TRBJ2-3; no clear D. Trimming took 5 bases from V and 0 from J, leaving 18 bases between them. This CDR3 comprises 17 residues. Germline CDR1 reads MNHEY; CDR2 reads SMNVEV (reference sequence). CDR3 DNA sequence: TGTGCCAGCAGTCCCTTTGATAGGTCCTATAGCACAGATACGCAGTATTTT. Protein: CASSPFDRSYSTDTQYF.

The CDR3 here is CASSYFSKGDYGYTF. The CDR3, as DNA: TGTGCCAGCAGTTACTTCTCTAAGGGGGACTATGGCTACACCTTC. This rearrangement joins TRBV6-5 to TRBJ1-2, with a tentative D call TRBD1 (6 bases). Looked up from germline, CDR1 is MNHEY and CDR2 is SVGAGI. Deletions cut 1 base from V and 3 bases from J, with 12 bases between. CDR3 size: 15 residues.

This clone was seen a single time. The CDR3 bases are TGTGCCAGCAGCTTAGTCGGGACCTTAGGGCAGCCCCAGCATTTT. It translates to CASSLVGTLGQPQHF. The chain is built from TRBV7-2 and TRBJ1-5, with D possibly matching TRBD1 (5 bases). Per the germline V gene, CDR1 is SGHTA and CDR2 is FQGNSA. The CDR3 has 15 residues. The germline V and J ends were trimmed by 1 base and 7 bases, with 14 bases remaining between them.